This T cell receptor (beta chain) was captured by sequencing in a study of cytomegalovirus exposure and HLA in healthy donors. Study results and caveats: In a later analysis, approximately 18,000 TCR beta sequences were associated with HLA alleles at 0.05 false discovery rate. A later analysis showed that HLA-associated TCR beta chains had undergone more clonal expansion than equally common others. Reports state that TCR beta sequences accurately predicted most subjects' HLA-A and HLA-B alleles.

With 60 Vbeta and 13 Jbeta primers, the PCR was carried out. Here immunoSEQ multiplex PCR was the method, and the copy in TCRdb shows in-frame clones only, minus some. The sample lists about 200,000 clones, more than 65% occurring once. Points on this clone: The antigen is not known.

Germline CDR1 and CDR2: SGHTA and FQGNSA. V gave up 5 bases and J gave up 5 bases; unmatched junction bases: 8. The CDR3 contains 14 residues. The specimen was PBMCs. V is TRBV7-2 and J is TRBJ2-7; TRBD2 matches at 8 bases. The sequence was obtained from a man in his forties in good health and CMV-seropositive. CDR3 protein: CASSVVGLANEQYF. DNA for the CDR3: TGTGCCAGCAGCGTCGTTGGACTAGCCAACGAGCAGTACTTC.